This passage covers 18 T cell receptor beta chains from one sample sequenced in a study of blood T cells in healthy people across ages. The second PCR ran about 7 to 12 cycles with a sample-barcoded 5' primer and J-beta primers. TCRdb processed the 5' RACE reads anew with MiXCR; each CDR3 protein has one entry. This sample has about 1.8 million distinct CDR3 sequences, with 40% to 55% found just once. The sample was blood. These receptors were obtained from a woman aged 40 to 55 in good health.

The V gene is TRBV6-2 or TRBV6-3, the J gene TRBJ1-1, with TRBD1 as a possible D gene (5 bases). The germline gives CDR1 MNHEY, CDR2 SVGEGT. V lost 8 bases to trimming and J lost 0 bases, with 22 bases between them. The CDR3 has 17 amino acids. The CDR3 DNA follows: TGTGCCAGCTGCCGCGAATTATCCGGGACTCTGAACACTGAAGCTTTCTTT. It is translated as CASCRELSGTLNTEAFF.

The chain links TRBV27 to TRBJ2-1, with 12 bases fitting TRBD2. The germline CDR1 and CDR2 sequences are MNHEY and SMNVEV (reference sequence). The CDR3 loop spans 16 amino acids. Trimming at V came to 5 bases and at J to 2 bases, leaving 4 bases not matched to a gene. The CDR3 loop is CASSDTSGGTYNEQFF. The CDR3 DNA is TGTGCCAGCAGTGACACTAGCGGGGGGACCTACAATGAGCAGTTCTTC.

The chain joins TRBV9 to TRBJ1-1; no reliable D call. CDR1 SGDLS and CDR2 YYNGEE come from the germline V gene. The germline V and J ends were trimmed by 4 bases and 0 bases, with 13 bases remaining between them. This CDR3 is 15 amino acids long. The CDR3 DNA is TGTGCCAGCAGCCTGCGGCCCACGATGAACACTGAAGCTTTCTTT. Translation: CASSLRPTMNTEAFF.

The chain recombines TRBV25-1 with TRBJ1-6; maybe TRBD1 (5 bases). The CDR3 contains 15 residues. CDR1 and CDR2 (germline): MGHDK, SYGVNS. V lost 1 base and J 10 bases, leaving 14 bases between the germline ends. The CDR3, as DNA: TGTGCCAGCAGTGAATCTGGGCAGGGTCACTCACCCCTCCACTTT. Translated: CASSESGQGHSPLHF.

This chain links TRBV10-3 with TRBJ2-7; D unresolved. The CDR3 length is 13 residues. V was clipped by 0 bases and J by 3 bases, with 6 bases between them. The germline V gene has CDR1 ENHRY and CDR2 SYGVKD. CDR3 sequence reads: CAISESGNYEQYF. CDR3 coding DNA: TGTGCCATCAGTGAGTCGGGTAACTACGAGCAGTACTTC.

This sequence joins TRBV7-9 and TRBJ2-1, with 9 nucleotides matching TRBD2. Trimming at V came to 5 bases and at J to 6 bases, leaving 11 bases not matched to a gene. CDR3 length equals 16 residues. Germline V gene lookup returns CDR1 SEHNR and CDR2 FQNEAQ (reference sequence). This chain's CDR3 is CASSRHGGGAGNEQFF. The CDR3, as DNA: TGTGCCAGCAGCCGCCACGGCGGGGGGGCAGGCAATGAGCAGTTCTTC.

The chain joins TRBV21-1 to TRBJ2-6. TRBV21-1 is shown as a pseudogene. The CDR3 is 17 residues long. In DNA form, the CDR3 reads TGTGCCAGCAGCAGAGCAGACGGGAGCTCTGGGGCCAACGTCCTGACTTTC. Translating it yields CASSRADGSSGANVLTF.

This clonotype has more than one count but fewer than ten. V gene TRBV7-9 combines with J gene TRBJ1-1; D perhaps matches TRBD1 (6 bases). Germline CDR1 reads SEHNR; CDR2 reads FQNEAQ (reference sequence). V lost 6 bases to trimming and J lost 4 bases, with 12 bases between them. The CDR3 runs 13 residues. The CDR3 nucleotides read TGTGCCAGCAGGCGGGACATCAGCACTGAAGCTTTCTTT. It yields the protein CASRRDISTEAFF.

This clonotype showed up just a few times. This chain uses TRBV2 with TRBJ2-3, with unresolved D. This CDR3 has 13 residues. Germline V gene data show CDR1 as SNHLY and CDR2 as FYNNEI. With 7 bases removed from V and 5 bases from J, the gap between germline ends came to 13 bases. CDR3 protein: CASTPNPGDTQYF. CDR3 in DNA: TGTGCCAGCACTCCTAACCCAGGAGATACGCAGTATTTT.

For this clonotype: This may be a read error: a much more frequent sequence differs by one nucleotide. The chain joins TRBV10-3 to TRBJ2-7, with D tentatively TRBD2 (6 bases). Per germline, CDR1 ENHRY and CDR2 SYGVKD. This CDR3 is 17 amino acids long. V gave up 0 bases and J gave up 0 bases, with 15 bases separating them. CDR3 loop: CAISESTRDGTSYEQYF. Written as DNA, the CDR3 is TGTGCCATCAGTGAGTCGACTAGAGACGGGACCTCCTACGAGCAGTACTTC.

This clonotype was counted a few times. J is TRBJ2-1 and V is TRBV6-2 or TRBV6-3, with 7 nucleotides matching TRBD2. The DNA end is a closer match to TRBJ2-7, so the J assignment may be wrong. CDR1 MNHEY and CDR2 SVGEGT come from the germline V gene. The CDR3 covers 14 residues. CDR3 nucleotide sequence: TGTGCCAGCAAGCCGGGACTAAACTACAATGAGCAGTACTTC. It translates to CASKPGLNYNEQYF.

This clonotype was picked up a small number of times. This rearrangement joins TRBV12-5 to TRBJ2-3; no definite D call. Per germline, CDR1 LGHNT and CDR2 FRNRAP. V lost 1 base, J lost 10 bases, and 9 bases lay in between. This CDR3 spans 12 amino acids. The CDR3 nucleotides read TGTGCTAGTGGTTTGGACTGGGCGGCGCAGTATTTT. Translated, it gives CASGLDWAAQYF.

This clonotype occurred a few times. The chain combines TRBV7-2 with TRBJ2-1; D unclear. Trimming shortened V by 5 bases and J by 8 bases, and 10 bases separated the two germline ends. Germline loops: CDR1 SGHTA, CDR2 FQGNSA. The CDR3 runs 12 residues. Here the CDR3 reads CASSALRYEQFF. The CDR3 bases are TGTGCCAGCAGCGCCTTACGCTATGAGCAGTTCTTC.

The gene calls are TRBV2 and TRBJ2-5; the D gene could be TRBD1 or TRBD2 (6 bases each). The V and J ends lost 10 bases and 2 bases respectively, with 20 bases between them. CDR1 SNHLY and CDR2 FYNNEI come from the germline V gene. The CDR3 contains 15 residues. Here the CDR3 reads CAIPNSRGAQETQYF. In nucleotides, the CDR3 is TGTGCCATCCCAAACAGTAGGGGGGCTCAAGAGACCCAGTACTTC.

The V gene is TRBV11-2, the J gene TRBJ2-3, with a weak D call TRBD2 (7 bases). This CDR3 has 15 residues. Germline CDR1 SGHAT, CDR2 FQNNGV. The ends were cut back, 5 bases at V and 0 bases at J, with 12 bases in the middle. CDR3 sequence reads: CASSRRGTSTDTQYF. In DNA form, the CDR3 reads TGTGCCAGCAGCCGGCGGGGGACAAGCACAGATACGCAGTATTTT.

V gene TRBV7-2 combines with J gene TRBJ2-1; 9 bases fit TRBD2. J lost 9 bases, V lost 1 base, and 1 base had no gene match. CDR3 length equals 13 residues. The germline V gene has CDR1 SGHTA and CDR2 FQGNSA. The CDR3 sequence is CASSLGGLAEQFF. Written as DNA, the CDR3 is TGTGCCAGCAGCTTAGGGGGACTAGCTGAGCAGTTCTTC.

This clonotype occurred a few times. The genes are TRBV2 and TRBJ2-1; TRBD2 might be the D (7 bases). The CDR3 has 14 residues. Trimming took off 7 bases at V and 6 bases at J, with 16 bases between the two ends. CDR1 SNHLY and CDR2 FYNNEI come from the germline V gene. The CDR3 protein is CASTRGGAGNEQFF. For the CDR3, the DNA is TGTGCCAGCACTAGGGGGGGGGCGGGCAATGAGCAGTTCTTC.

The chain couples TRBV5-1 to TRBJ1-1; maybe TRBD1 (5 bases). The CDR3 is made up of 14 amino acids. Trimming took off 3 bases at V and 4 bases at J, with 13 bases between the two ends. The germline gives CDR1 SGHRS, CDR2 YFSETQ. For the CDR3, the DNA is TGCGCCAGCAGCTCGACAGTTGTTGTCACTGAAGCTTTCTTT. Protein: CASSSTVVVTEAFF.